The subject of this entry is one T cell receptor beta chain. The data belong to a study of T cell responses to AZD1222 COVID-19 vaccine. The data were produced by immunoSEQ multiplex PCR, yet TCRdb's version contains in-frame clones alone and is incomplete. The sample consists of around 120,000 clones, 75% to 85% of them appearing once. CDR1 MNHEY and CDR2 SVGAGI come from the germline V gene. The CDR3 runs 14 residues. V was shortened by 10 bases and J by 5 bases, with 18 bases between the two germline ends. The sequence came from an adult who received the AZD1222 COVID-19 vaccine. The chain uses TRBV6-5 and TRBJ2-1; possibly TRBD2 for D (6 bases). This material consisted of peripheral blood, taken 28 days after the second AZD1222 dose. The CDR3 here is CATLSHWRDNEQFF. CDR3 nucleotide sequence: TGTGCCACCCTATCCCACTGGAGGGACAATGAGCAGTTCTTC.